The 25 T cell receptor beta chains below all came from one sample that was sequenced in a study of OX40 agonist ivuxolimab in advanced cancers. Produced via immunoSEQ multiplex PCR; TCRdb's table is partial and in-frame only. The table lists about 98,000 clones, around nine tenths of them singletons. Here the sequenced sample was CD4+ or CD8+ T cells sorted from blood, taken in a trial of the OX40 agonist ivuxolimab. The receptors derive from an adult with an advanced solid tumor such as melanoma, head and neck, liver or kidney cancer.

The V gene is TRBV6-1, the J gene TRBJ1-2; the D is unclear. Between the trimmed V and J ends, which lost 10 bases and 4 bases, there was a span of 22 bases. Germline CDR1 reads MNHNS; CDR2 reads SASEGT. CDR3 length: 15 amino acids. The CDR3, as DNA: TGTGCCACCTCCCTATGGGGAGGTTTGGTCTATGGCTACACCTTC. This sequence encodes CATSLWGGLVYGYTF.

The chain employs TRBV19 and TRBJ2-7; a weak D match, TRBD1 (6 bases). Germline lookup yields CDR1 LNHDA and CDR2 SQIVND (reference sequence). CDR3 size: 14 residues. The V gene lost 9 bases and the J gene lost 6 bases, with 21 bases spanning the gap. CDR3 in amino acids: CASGTSSGIGEQYF. The CDR3 DNA reads as TGTGCCAGCGGGACATCTTCGGGCATTGGCGAGCAGTACTTC.

The chain joins TRBV10-2 to TRBJ2-3; D is uncertain. V was pared by 6 bases and J by 2 bases, with 3 bases between. This CDR3 is built from 11 residues. The V gene's germline CDR1 is WSHSY and CDR2 SAAADI. Here the CDR3 DNA reads TGCGCCAGCAGCCTCACAGATACGCAGTATTTT. Translated: CASSLTDTQYF.

A single count supports this clone. The same CDR3 also results from other DNA sequences found in this sample. CDR3 region: CASSLEGPYEQYF. The CDR3 DNA reads as TGTGCCAGCAGCTTGGAGGGACCCTACGAGCAGTACTTC. The chain is built from TRBV7-2 and TRBJ2-7, with D tentatively TRBD2 (6 bases). This CDR3 is built from 13 residues. Trimming left V 3 bases short and J 2 bases short, with 8 bases between. Germline CDR1 is SGHTA and CDR2 is FQGNSA.

J is TRBJ1-6 and V is TRBV19; D may be TRBD1 (5 bases). The CDR3 extends over 14 amino acids. V was clipped by 2 bases and J by 7 bases, with 9 bases between them. CDR1 is LNHDA, CDR2 SQIVND, per germline (reference sequence). The CDR3 here is CASSITGGNSPLHF. For the CDR3, the DNA is TGTGCCAGTAGTATAACGGGGGGGAATTCACCCCTCCACTTT.

Concerning this clone itself: As the CDR3 is not closed by the conserved phenylalanine or tryptophan, this likely results from a read error. The CDR3 sequence is CASKGGPLMSPLHL. The CDR3 nucleotides read TGTGCCAGCAAGGGGGGACCCCTCATGTCGCCCCTCCACCTT. The chain recombines TRBV6-5 with TRBJ1-6; D is perhaps TRBD1 (6 bases). CDR3 length: 14 amino acids. Per germline, CDR1 MNHEY and CDR2 SVGAGI. V lost 7 bases, J lost 13 bases, and 20 bases lay in between.

The V gene is TRBV19, the J gene TRBJ1-4; 8 bases fit TRBD1. The germline V gene encodes CDR1 LNHDA and CDR2 SQIVND (reference sequence). V trimming: 5 bases; J trimming: 8 bases; junction bases outside the gene matches: 16. The CDR3 loop spans 17 amino acids. CDR3 nucleotides: TGTGCCAGTAGTCCCCACCTATCGGGACAGGTAACCGAAAAACTGTTTTTT. This translates into CASSPHLSGQVTEKLFF.

The J gene is TRBJ1-2, the V gene TRBV6-1, with D unclear. This CDR3 is built from 17 residues. Trimming removed 2 bases at V and 2 bases at J, with 18 bases between. The V gene's germline CDR1 is MNHNS and CDR2 SASEGT. The CDR3 sequence is CASSEHPGRTLNYGYTF. The CDR3, as DNA: TGTGCCAGCAGTGAACATCCAGGTCGAACGCTGAACTATGGCTACACCTTC.

This clone was detected a few times. The chain employs TRBV5-5 and TRBJ1-5; D perhaps matches TRBD1 (5 bases). There are 17 residues in the CDR3. The germline V gene encodes CDR1 SGHKS and CDR2 YYEKEE (reference sequence). V lost 2 bases and J 0 bases, leaving 15 bases between the germline ends. This CDR3 reads CASSFISRDHSNQPQHF. The CDR3 DNA sequence: TGTGCCAGCAGCTTTATTTCCAGGGACCATAGCAATCAGCCCCAGCATTTT. The full variable domain, its missing parts supplied by reference TRBV5-5 and TRBJ1-5, is DAGVTQSPTHLIKTRGQQVTLRCSPISGHKSVSWYQQVLGQGPQFIFQYYEKEERGRGNFPDRFSARQFPNYSSELNVNALLLGDSALYLCASSFISRDHSNQPQHFGDGTRLSIL.

This rearrangement joins TRBV7-9 to TRBJ2-3, with 8 bases aligning to TRBD1. CDR1 and CDR2 (germline): SEHNR, FQNEAQ (reference sequence). The CDR3 length is 15 residues. V lost 1 base and J lost 1; bases outside the gene matches: 1. CDR3 bases: TGTGCCAGCAGCTTAGGGACAGGGCGCACAGATACGCAGTATTTT. Its translation: CASSLGTGRTDTQYF.

The chain links TRBV5-4 to TRBJ1-3; TRBD1 matches at 7 bases. With 5 bases clipped from V and 1 base from J, the junction kept 6 bases outside the gene matches. The length of the CDR3 is 15 residues. Germline CDR1 and CDR2: SGHNT and YYREEE (reference sequence). CDR3 sequence: CASSPDRPSGNTIYF. CDR3 in DNA: TGTGCCAGCAGTCCGGACAGGCCATCTGGAAACACCATATATTTT.

The chain carries TRBV28 and TRBJ2-7; the match to TRBD1 covers 12 bases. V was clipped by 7 bases and J by 4 bases; unmatched bases: 11. Germline loops: CDR1 MDHEN, CDR2 SYDVKM. The CDR3 totals 16 residues. CDR3 loop: CASTLGGTGGQYEQYF. The CDR3 bases are TGTGCCAGCACCCTAGGAGGGACAGGGGGCCAATACGAGCAGTACTTC.

This sequence joins TRBV11-2 and TRBJ2-4; tentative D call: TRBD2 (5 bases). The CDR3 has 15 amino acids. Germline values: CDR1 SGHAT, CDR2 FQNNGV. V lost 1 base to trimming and J lost 1 base, with 8 bases between them. The CDR3 nucleotides read TGTGCCAGCAGCTTAGTTCGGGGTGCCAAAAACATTCAGTACTTC. Translating it yields CASSLVRGAKNIQYF.

This CDR3 reads CAIGGGPTDRELFF. CDR3 coding DNA: TGTGCCATCGGGGGGGGACCCACGGACCGGGAGCTGTTTTTT. V is TRBV10-3 and J is TRBJ2-2; 7 bases line up with TRBD2. The V gene end was trimmed by 8 bases and the J gene end by 9 bases; junction bases not matched to a gene: 12. This CDR3 region has 14 residues. Germline V lookup: CDR1 ENHRY, CDR2 SYGVKD.

The chain recombines TRBV11-2 with TRBJ1-4, with 7 positions matching TRBD1. This CDR3 is 15 amino acids long. Germline CDR1 is SGHAT and CDR2 is FQNNGV. V shed 5 bases, J shed 5 bases, and the junction held 8 bases outside the gene matches. The CDR3 reads CASSRKDRSNEKLFF. CDR3 sequence (DNA): TGTGCCAGCAGCCGCAAGGACAGGTCAAATGAAAAACTGTTTTTT.

The chain recombines TRBV10-3 with TRBJ1-6; possibly TRBD1 for D (5 bases). Looked up from germline, CDR1 is ENHRY and CDR2 is SYGVKD. The ends were cut back, 7 bases at V and 5 bases at J, with 12 bases in the middle. The CDR3 is made up of 14 amino acids. Here the CDR3 reads CAINKGGDNSPLHF. CDR3 DNA sequence: TGTGCCATCAATAAAGGAGGGGATAATTCACCCCTCCACTTT.

The rearrangement links TRBV9 to TRBJ1-4; no clear D. Germline CDR1 SGDLS, CDR2 YYNGEE. The CDR3 has 15 residues. Trimming pared 0 bases from V and 3 bases from J, leaving 9 bases between. CDR3 in DNA: TGTGCCAGCAGCGTAGCTGATCAGGCTAATGAAAAACTGTTTTTT. Encoded protein: CASSVADQANEKLFF.

The chain couples TRBV11-2 to TRBJ2-5, with no clear D. Germline V gene lookup returns CDR1 SGHAT and CDR2 FQNNGV. This CDR3 is 13 amino acids long. With 6 bases removed from V and 7 bases from J, the gap between germline ends came to 15 bases. The CDR3 region is CASSSLLGGTQYF. CDR3 sequence (DNA): TGTGCCAGCAGTTCGCTCCTCGGTGGGACCCAGTACTTC.

The CDR3 sequence is CASSQEGTGGYTEAFF. DNA for the CDR3: TGCGCCAGCAGCCAAGAGGGGACAGGGGGGTATACTGAAGCTTTCTTT. The chain combines TRBV4-3 with TRBJ1-1, with 11 bases fitting TRBD1. From germline, CDR1 is LGHNA and CDR2 YSLEER. The CDR3 loop spans 16 amino acids. Trimming cost V 0 bases and J 5 bases; bases outside gene matches: 5.

The chain employs TRBV29-1 and TRBJ1-4; D gene uncertain. Per the germline V gene, CDR1 is SQVTM and CDR2 is ANQGSEA. The V gene lost 4 bases and the J gene lost 0 bases, with 3 bases spanning the gap. This CDR3 has 12 amino acids. The CDR3 protein is CSVAATNEKLFF. The CDR3 DNA reads as TGCAGCGTTGCGGCAACTAATGAAAAACTGTTTTTT.

The chain recombines TRBV5-1 with TRBJ1-2; 9 bases are shared with TRBD1. The CDR3 is made up of 15 amino acids. The trim removed 5 bases at V and 5 bases at J, leaving 10 bases unmatched. Germline V lookup: CDR1 SGHRS, CDR2 YFSETQ. This CDR3 reads CASRGPGQGVYGYTF. Written as DNA, the CDR3 is TGCGCCAGCAGGGGCCCGGGACAGGGAGTTTATGGCTACACCTTC.

The chain employs TRBV5-1 and TRBJ2-3, with 11 bases lining up with TRBD1. The germline CDR1 and CDR2 sequences are SGHRS and YFSETQ. The ends lost 3 bases at V and 2 bases at J; junction bases unmatched: 5. The CDR3 loop spans 16 amino acids. The CDR3 DNA reads TGCGCCAGCAGCTCCCGGACAGGGGGCGACACAGATACGCAGTATTTT. Its protein is CASSSRTGGDTDTQYF.

The chain employs TRBV4-3 and TRBJ2-1; tentatively, D is TRBD2 (6 bases). The CDR3 loop spans 15 amino acids. The germline V gene has CDR1 LGHNA and CDR2 YSLEER. Trimming pared 0 bases from V and 7 bases from J, leaving 13 bases between. CDR3 DNA sequence: TGCGCCAGCAGCCAAGAAGGGGTAGCGGAGAATGAGCAGTTCTTC. Its protein is CASSQEGVAENEQFF.

This clone was found a few times. V usage is TRBV6-5 and J usage is TRBJ2-5, with D maybe TRBD2 (6 bases). Germline CDR1 reads MNHEY; CDR2 reads SVGAGI. The CDR3 consists of 13 residues. Trimming removed 11 bases at V and 4 bases at J, with 17 bases between. The CDR3 region has the DNA TGTGCCGTCCGGGGCCCAGCGGGAGAGACCCAGTACTTC. Protein product: CAVRGPAGETQYF.

This rearrangement joins TRBV13 to TRBJ2-7; TRBD1 matches at 11 bases. The CDR3 consists of 15 residues. V was pared by 4 bases and J by 3 bases, with 5 bases of the junction left unmatched. Looked up from germline, CDR1 is PRHDT and CDR2 is FYEKMQ (reference sequence). CDR3 loop: CASSSPGQGVYEQYF. In DNA form, the CDR3 reads TGTGCCAGCAGCTCACCGGGACAGGGGGTCTACGAGCAGTACTTC.